The clone carrying this TCR beta chain was found a few times. Its antigen is not identified. The CDR3 contains 13 residues. Trimming took 11 bases from V and 2 from J, leaving 10 bases between them. Germline values: CDR1 ENHRY, CDR2 SYGVKD. This record belongs to a study of response to subunit inactivated influenza vaccine. Study-level results: Each seasonal influenza vaccination recruits few new T cells, the authors suggested.

TCRdb recomputed calls from the RT-PCR reads with MiXCR, one row per CDR3 protein. The table records around 500,000 distinct CDR3 sequences, 10% to 11% of them present only once. The receptor was isolated from a man aged 50-60 years who received an inactivated influenza vaccine. The sample consisted of PBMCs from blood, taken 45 days after vaccination. The rearrangement links TRBV10-3 to TRBJ2-6; D possibly uses TRBD1 or TRBD2 (5 bases each). The CDR3 DNA reads as TGTGCCGTATTGGGGGCTGGGGCCAACGTCCTGACTTTC. This encodes CAVLGAGANVLTF.